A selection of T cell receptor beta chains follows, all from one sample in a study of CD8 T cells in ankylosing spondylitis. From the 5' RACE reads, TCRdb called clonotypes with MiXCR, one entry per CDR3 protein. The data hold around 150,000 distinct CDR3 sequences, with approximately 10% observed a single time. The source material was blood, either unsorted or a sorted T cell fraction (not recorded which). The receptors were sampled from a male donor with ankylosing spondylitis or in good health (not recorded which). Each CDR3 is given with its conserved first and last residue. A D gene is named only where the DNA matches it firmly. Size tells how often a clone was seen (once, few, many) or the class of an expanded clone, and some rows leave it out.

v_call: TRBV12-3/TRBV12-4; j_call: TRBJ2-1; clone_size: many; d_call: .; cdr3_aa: CASRGRGSSYNEQFF; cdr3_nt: TGTGCCAGCAGGGGACGGGGGAGCTCCTACAATGAGCAGTTCTTC
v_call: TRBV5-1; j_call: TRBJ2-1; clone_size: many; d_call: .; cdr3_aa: CASRLGSSGYNEQFF; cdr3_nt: TGCGCCAGCAGGTTAGGTTCGAGTGGGTACAATGAGCAGTTCTTC
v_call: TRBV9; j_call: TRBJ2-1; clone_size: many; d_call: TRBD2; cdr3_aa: CASSPPSGRPTNEQFF; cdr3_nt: TGTGCCAGCAGCCCTCCTAGCGGGCGGCCCACCAATGAGCAGTTCTTC
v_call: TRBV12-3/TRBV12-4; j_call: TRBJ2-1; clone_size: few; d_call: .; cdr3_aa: CASSRGLTSYNEQFF; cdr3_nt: TGTGCCAGCAGCAGGGGACTGACCTCCTACAATGAGCAGTTCTTC
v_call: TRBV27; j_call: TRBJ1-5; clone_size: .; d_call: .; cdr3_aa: CASSLTGGLQPQHF; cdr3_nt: TGTGCCAGCAGTTTGACGGGGGGCCTTCAGCCCCAGCATTTT
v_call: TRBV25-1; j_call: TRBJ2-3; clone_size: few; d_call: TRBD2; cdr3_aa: CASSALAGAADTQYF; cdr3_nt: TGTGCCAGCAGTGCGCTAGCGGGAGCCGCAGATACGCAGTATTTT
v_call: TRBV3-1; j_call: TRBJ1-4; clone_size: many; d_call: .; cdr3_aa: CASSPTSGWDEKLFF; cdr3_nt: TGTGCCAGCAGCCCGACTTCGGGGTGGGATGAAAAACTGTTTTTT
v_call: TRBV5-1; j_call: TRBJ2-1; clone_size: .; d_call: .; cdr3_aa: CASSLTNTGVLGLWTYNEQFF; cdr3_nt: TGCGCCAGCAGCTTGACAAACACAGGGGTCCTCGGACTATGGACCTACAATGAGCAGTTCTTC
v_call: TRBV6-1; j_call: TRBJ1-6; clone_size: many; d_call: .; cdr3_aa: CASNPWAGAGINSPLHF; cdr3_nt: TGTGCCAGCAATCCATGGGCAGGGGCAGGGATCAATTCACCCCTCCACTTT
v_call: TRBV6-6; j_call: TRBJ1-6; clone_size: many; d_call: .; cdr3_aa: CASRQLISPLHF; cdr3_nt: TGTGCCAGCAGGCAACTTATTTCACCCCTCCACTTT
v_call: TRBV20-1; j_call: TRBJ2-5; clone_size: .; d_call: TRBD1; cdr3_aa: CSARDWGQLETQYF; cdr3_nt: TGCAGTGCTAGAGATTGGGGACAGTTGGAGACCCAGTACTTC
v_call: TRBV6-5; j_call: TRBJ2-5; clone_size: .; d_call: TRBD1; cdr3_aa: CASSYTGTDKETQYF; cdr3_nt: TGTGCCAGCAGTTATACCGGGACAGATAAAGAGACCCAGTACTTC
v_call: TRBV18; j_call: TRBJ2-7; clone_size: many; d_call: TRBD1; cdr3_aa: CASSPGQGVAYEQYF; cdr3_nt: TGTGCCAGCTCACCAGGACAGGGGGTGGCCTACGAGCAGTACTTC
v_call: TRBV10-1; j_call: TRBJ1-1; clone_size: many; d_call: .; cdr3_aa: CASSEGPGDTEAFF; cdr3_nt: TGCGCCAGCAGTGAGGGTCCGGGGGACACTGAAGCTTTCTTT
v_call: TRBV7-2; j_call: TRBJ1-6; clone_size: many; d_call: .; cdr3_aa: CASSLAGRGVNSPLHF; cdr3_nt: TGTGCCAGCAGCTTAGCGGGCAGGGGTGTCAATTCACCCCTCCACTTT
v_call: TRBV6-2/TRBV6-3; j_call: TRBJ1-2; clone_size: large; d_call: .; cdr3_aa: CASSFGTNYGYTF; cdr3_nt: TGTGCCAGCAGTTTCGGAACGAACTATGGCTACACCTTC
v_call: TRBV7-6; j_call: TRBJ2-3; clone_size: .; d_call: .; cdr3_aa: CASSLGTSSPLRTDTQYF; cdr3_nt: TGTGCCAGCAGCTTGGGGACCTCCTCCCCACTAAGAACAGATACGCAGTATTTT
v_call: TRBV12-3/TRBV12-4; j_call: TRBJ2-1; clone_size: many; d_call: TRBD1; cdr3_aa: CASSTAGQGTPPFF; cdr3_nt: TGTGCCAGCAGTACCGCGGGACAGGGGACCCCCCCCTTCTTC
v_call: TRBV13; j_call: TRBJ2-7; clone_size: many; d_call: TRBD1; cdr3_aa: CASSSWDRGSYEQYF; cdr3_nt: TGTGCCAGCAGCTCTTGGGACAGGGGTTCCTACGAGCAGTACTTC
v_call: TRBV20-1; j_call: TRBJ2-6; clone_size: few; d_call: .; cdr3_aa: CSARDQKGSGANVLTF; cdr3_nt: TGCAGTGCTAGAGATCAGAAAGGGTCTGGGGCCAACGTCCTGACTTTC
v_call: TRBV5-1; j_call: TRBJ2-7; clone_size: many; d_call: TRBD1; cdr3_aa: CASSLGGQVHEQYF; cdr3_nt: TGCGCCAGCAGCTTGGGGGGACAGGTTCACGAGCAGTACTTC
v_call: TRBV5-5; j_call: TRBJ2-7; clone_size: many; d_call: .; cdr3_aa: CASSLDLITTWQYF; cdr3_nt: TGTGCCAGCAGCTTGGACTTGATAACTACTTGGCAGTACTTC
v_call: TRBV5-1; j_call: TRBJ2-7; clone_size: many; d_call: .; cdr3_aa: CASSLGQLSYEQYF; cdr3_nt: TGCGCCAGCAGCTTGGGACAGCTCTCCTACGAGCAGTACTTC
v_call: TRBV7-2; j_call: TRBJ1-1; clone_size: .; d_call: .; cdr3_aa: CASSFDLLTEAFF; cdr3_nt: TGTGCCAGCAGCTTCGACCTGCTCACTGAAGCTTTCTTT
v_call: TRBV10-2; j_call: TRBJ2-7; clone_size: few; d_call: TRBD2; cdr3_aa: CASSEATSGRYEQYF; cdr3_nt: TGCGCCAGCAGTGAGGCGACTAGCGGACGTTACGAGCAGTACTTC
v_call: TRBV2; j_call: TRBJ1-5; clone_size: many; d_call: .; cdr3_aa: CASLPGLGDQPQHF; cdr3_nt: TGTGCCAGTTTACCGGGCTTAGGGGATCAGCCCCAGCATTTT
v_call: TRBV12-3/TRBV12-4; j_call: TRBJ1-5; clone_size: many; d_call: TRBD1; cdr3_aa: CASSEGQVSNQPQHF; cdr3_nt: TGTGCCAGCAGCGAGGGACAGGTTAGCAATCAGCCCCAGCATTTT
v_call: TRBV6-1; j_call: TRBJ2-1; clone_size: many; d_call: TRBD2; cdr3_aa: CASRPGLAGVAEQFF; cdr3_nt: TGTGCCAGCCGCCCCGGACTAGCGGGAGTTGCTGAGCAGTTCTTC
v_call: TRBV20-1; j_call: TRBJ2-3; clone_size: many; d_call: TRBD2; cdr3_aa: CSARFGTSGGDTPTDTQYF; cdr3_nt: TGCAGTGCTAGATTCGGGACTAGCGGGGGAGACACCCCTACAGATACGCAGTATTTT
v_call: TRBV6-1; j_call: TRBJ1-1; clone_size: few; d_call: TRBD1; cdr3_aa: CASIPGDRVNTEAFF; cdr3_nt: TGTGCCAGCATTCCGGGGGACAGGGTGAACACTGAAGCTTTCTTT
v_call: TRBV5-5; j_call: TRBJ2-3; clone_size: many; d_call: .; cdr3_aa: CASRQSSQGFGAQYF; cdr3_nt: TGTGCCAGTCGACAGTCGTCACAGGGTTTTGGAGCGCAGTATTTT
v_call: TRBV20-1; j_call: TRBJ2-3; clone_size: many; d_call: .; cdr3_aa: CSARGASDSPSTDTQYF; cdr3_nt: TGCAGTGCTAGAGGGGCATCAGATAGCCCTAGCACAGATACGCAGTATTTT
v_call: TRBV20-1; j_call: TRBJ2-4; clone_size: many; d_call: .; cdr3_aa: CSAGGFLAAPSGNIQYF; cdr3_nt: TGCAGTGCTGGAGGGTTTTTAGCGGCACCAAGCGGGAACATTCAGTACTTC
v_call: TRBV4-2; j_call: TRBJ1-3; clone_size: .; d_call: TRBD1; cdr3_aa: CASSANGQGKGNTIYF; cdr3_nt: TGTGCCAGCAGCGCAAACGGACAGGGGAAAGGAAACACCATATATTTT
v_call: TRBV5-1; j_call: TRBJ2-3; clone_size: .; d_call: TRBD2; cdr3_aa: CASSFTAGATDTQYF; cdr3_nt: TGCGCCAGCAGCTTTACAGCGGGGGCCACAGATACGCAGTATTTT
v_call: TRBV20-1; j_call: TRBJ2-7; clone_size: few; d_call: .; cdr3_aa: CSARFIPPGRPSYEQYF; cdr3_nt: TGCAGTGCTAGATTCATTCCTCCCGGCCGGCCCTCCTACGAGCAGTACTTC
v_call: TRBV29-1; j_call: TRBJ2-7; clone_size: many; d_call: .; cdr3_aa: CSVVPSTYEQYF; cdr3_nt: TGCAGCGTTGTACCAAGCACCTACGAGCAGTACTTC
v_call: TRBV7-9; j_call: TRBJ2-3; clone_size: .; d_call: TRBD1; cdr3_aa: CASSLGLQGRNTDTQYF; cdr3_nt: TGTGCCAGCAGCTTAGGACTACAGGGGCGGAACACAGATACGCAGTATTTT
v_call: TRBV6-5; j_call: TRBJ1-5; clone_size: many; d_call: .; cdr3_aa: CASSYRGPSSNQPQHF; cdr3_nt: TGTGCCAGCAGTTACCGGGGACCGAGTAGCAATCAGCCCCAGCATTTT
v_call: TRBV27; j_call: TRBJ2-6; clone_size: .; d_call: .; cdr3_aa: CASSPAPGSWFFSGANVLTF; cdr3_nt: TGTGCCAGCAGTCCGGCCCCAGGGAGCTGGTTTTTTTCTGGGGCCAACGTCCTGACTTTC